This T cell receptor (beta chain) was obtained from a study of early T cells in non-severe SARS-CoV-2 infection. From germline, CDR1 is MNHNS and CDR2 SASEGT. This CDR3 comprises 13 residues. Between the trimmed V and J ends, which lost 7 bases and 4 bases, there was a span of 13 bases. TCRdb called the 5' RACE reads again in MiXCR, with one record for every CDR3 protein. The sample records tens of thousands of distinct CDR3 sequences, 7.5% to 10% being singletons. Source material: whole blood. The source of this sequence is an adult who was a healthcare worker with PCR-confirmed SARS-CoV-2 infection or an uninfected control (not recorded which). This chain uses TRBV6-1 with TRBJ1-2; maybe TRBD1 (5 bases). Here the CDR3 reads CASIEWGLYGYTF. CDR3 in DNA: TGTGCCAGCATAGAGTGGGGCCTCTATGGCTACACCTTC.